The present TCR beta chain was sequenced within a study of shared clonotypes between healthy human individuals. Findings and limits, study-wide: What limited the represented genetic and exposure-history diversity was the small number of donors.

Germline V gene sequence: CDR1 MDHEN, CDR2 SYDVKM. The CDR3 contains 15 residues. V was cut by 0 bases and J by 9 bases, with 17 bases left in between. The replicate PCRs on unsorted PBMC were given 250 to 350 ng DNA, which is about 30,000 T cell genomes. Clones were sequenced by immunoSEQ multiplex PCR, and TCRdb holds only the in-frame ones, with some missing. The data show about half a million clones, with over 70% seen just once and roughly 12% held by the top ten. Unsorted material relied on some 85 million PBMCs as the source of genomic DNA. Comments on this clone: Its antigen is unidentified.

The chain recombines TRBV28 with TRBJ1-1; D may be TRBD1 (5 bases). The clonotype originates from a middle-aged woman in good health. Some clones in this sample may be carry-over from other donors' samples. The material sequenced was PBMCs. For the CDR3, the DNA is TGTGCCAGCAGTTTATGGGAGGCCGGCGGGGCCAAAGCTTTCTTT. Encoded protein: CASSLWEAGGAKAFF.